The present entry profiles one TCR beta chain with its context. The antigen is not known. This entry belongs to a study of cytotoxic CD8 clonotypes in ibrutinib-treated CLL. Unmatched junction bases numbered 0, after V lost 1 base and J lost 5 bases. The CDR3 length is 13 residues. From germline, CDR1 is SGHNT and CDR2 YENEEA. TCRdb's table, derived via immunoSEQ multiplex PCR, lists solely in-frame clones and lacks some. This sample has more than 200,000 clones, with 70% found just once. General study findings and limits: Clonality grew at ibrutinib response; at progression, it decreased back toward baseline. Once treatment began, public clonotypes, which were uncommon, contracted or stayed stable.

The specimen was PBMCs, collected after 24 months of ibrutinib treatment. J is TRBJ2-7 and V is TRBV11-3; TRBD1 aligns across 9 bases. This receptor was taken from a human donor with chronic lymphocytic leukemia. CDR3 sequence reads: CASSLGTGDEQYF. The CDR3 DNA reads TGTGCCAGCAGCTTAGGGACAGGGGACGAGCAGTACTTC.